This TCR beta chain was documented in a study of blood T cell repertoires in COVID-19. V was pared by 6 bases and J by 5 bases, with 6 bases of the junction left unmatched. The CDR3 has 15 residues. Germline V gives CDR1 MNHEY, CDR2 SVGAGI. TCRdb's copy holds only in-frame clones and misses some; the assay was immunoSEQ multiplex PCR. The table includes about 86,000 clones, almost 85% detected once. This receptor was identified in a woman of 80 years or more with acute or convalescent COVID-19. Sequenced: peripheral blood. The V call is TRBV6-5, the J call TRBJ2-6; 8 bases match TRBD1. The CDR3 coding sequence is TGTGCCAGCAGAAGTGGACAGGGAAGGGCCAACGTCCTGACTTTC. Translating gives CASRSGQGRANVLTF.